Presented here are 5 T cell receptor beta chains from one specimen sequenced in a study of T cell clusters in autoimmune cytopenias. TRB was amplified by touch-down multiplex PCR, primer pools A and B combined. TCRdb reanalyzed the multiplex PCR reads and collapses them to one entry per CDR3 protein, without DNA. The specimen's table records approximately 4,900 distinct CDR3 sequences. TRB amplification used roughly 250 ng of peripheral blood genomic DNA. This sample also appeared in a second study, on T cell repertoires in aging, cancer and after chemotherapy.

Material for sequencing was peripheral blood. These receptors were collected from a human donor with chronic lymphocytic leukemia. The donor label of this sample is uncertain.

Measured by frequency, this clonotype is medium-sized. V and J are TRBV29-1 and TRBJ1-2; there is no DNA to check the TCRdb D call of TRBD1. Germline V CDR1 and CDR2: SQVTM, ANQGSEA. This CDR3 has 14 residues. The chain's CDR3 is CSVEVPASLYGYTF. Full variable domain (missing parts from reference TRBV29-1 and TRBJ1-2): SAVISQKPSRDICQRGTSLTIQCQVDSQVTMMFWYRQQPGQSLTLIATANQGSEATYESGFVIDKFPISRPNLTFSTLTVSNMSPEDSSIYLCSVEVPASLYGYTFGSGTRLTVV.

The CDR3 sequence is CASSSEGGYGYTF. The chain employs TRBV5-1 and TRBJ1-2; TCRdb gives TRBD1 as the D gene, but with no DNA this cannot be confirmed. The CDR3 contains 13 residues. The germline V gene has CDR1 SGHRS and CDR2 YFSETQ.

This clonotype is medium-sized by frequency. V gene TRBV19 combines with J gene TRBJ2-2; without DNA, the TCRdb call of TRBD1 cannot be checked. The length of the CDR3 is 15 residues. CDR1 and CDR2 from the germline V gene are LNHDA and SQIVND (reference sequence). CDR3 region: CASSPEGFGTGELFF.

The V call is TRBV21-1, the J call TRBJ1-1; absent DNA, TCRdb's TRBD1 call cannot be checked. TRBV21-1 is a pseudogene segment. CDR3 length: 17 amino acids. CDR3 region: CASSKAHTGGVNTEAFF.

J is TRBJ2-3 and V is TRBV12-5; the TCRdb D gene call, TRBD1, has no DNA to confirm it. The germline CDR1 and CDR2 sequences are LGHNT and FRNRAP. This CDR3 contains 15 residues. CDR3 sequence: CASGPPRVPTDTQYF.